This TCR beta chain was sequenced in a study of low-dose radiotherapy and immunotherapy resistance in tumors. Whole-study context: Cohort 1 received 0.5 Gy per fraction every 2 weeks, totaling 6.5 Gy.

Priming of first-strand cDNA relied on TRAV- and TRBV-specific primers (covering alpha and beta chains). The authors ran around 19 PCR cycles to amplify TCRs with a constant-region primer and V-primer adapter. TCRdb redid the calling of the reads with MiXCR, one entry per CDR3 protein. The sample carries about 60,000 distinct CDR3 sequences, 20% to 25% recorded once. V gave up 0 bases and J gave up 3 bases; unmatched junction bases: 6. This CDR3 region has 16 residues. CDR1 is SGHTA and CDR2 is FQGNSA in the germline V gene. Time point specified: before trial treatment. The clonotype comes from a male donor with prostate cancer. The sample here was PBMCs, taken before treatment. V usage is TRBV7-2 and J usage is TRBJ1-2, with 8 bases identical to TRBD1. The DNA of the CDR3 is TGTGCCAGCAGCTTAGCGACCCAGGGGGCGTACTATGGCTACACCTTC. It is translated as CASSLATQGAYYGYTF.